The TCR beta chain described here comes from a study of T cell responses to AZD1222 COVID-19 vaccine. Study results and caveats: Spike-specific TCR repertoires showed rising breadth and depth after two AZD1222 doses. Reportedly, close to half of spike-specific TCRs are directed against unmutated variant regions.

TCRdb's copy holds only in-frame clones and misses some; the assay was immunoSEQ multiplex PCR. Among 120,000 or so clones, about 89% were seen once, and the ten largest hold 11%. As regards this clone: Its antigen is unidentified.

The sequences come from peripheral blood, collected on day 0 of MenACWY control vaccination. This receptor was obtained from an adult in good health.

CDR3 sequence reads: CASTKTGYGYTF. The CDR3 DNA reads as TGTGCCAGCACTAAGACAGGGTATGGCTACACCTTC. The J gene is TRBJ1-2, the V gene TRBV12-3 or TRBV12-4, with 7 bases that match TRBD1. The CDR3 is 12 amino acids. The V segment lost 7 bases and the J segment 5 bases; nucleotides outside the gene matches: 4.